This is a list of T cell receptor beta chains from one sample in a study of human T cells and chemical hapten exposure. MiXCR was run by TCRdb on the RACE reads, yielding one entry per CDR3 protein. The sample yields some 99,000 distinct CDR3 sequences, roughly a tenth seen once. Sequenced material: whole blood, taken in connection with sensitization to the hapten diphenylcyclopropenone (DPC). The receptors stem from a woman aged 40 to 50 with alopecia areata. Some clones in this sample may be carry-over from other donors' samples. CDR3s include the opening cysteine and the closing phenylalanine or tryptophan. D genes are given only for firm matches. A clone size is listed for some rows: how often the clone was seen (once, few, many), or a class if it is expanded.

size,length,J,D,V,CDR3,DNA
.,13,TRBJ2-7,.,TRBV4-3,CASSQGLSYEQYF,TGCGCCAGCAGCCAAGGACTTTCCTACGAGCAGTACTTC
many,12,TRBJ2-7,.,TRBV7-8,CASSSEGNEQYF,TGTGCCAGCAGCTCCGAGGGAAACGAGCAGTACTTC
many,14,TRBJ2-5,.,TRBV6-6,CASSLLRRVGTQYF,TGTGCCAGCAGTCTACTTCGACGGGTAGGGACCCAGTACTTC
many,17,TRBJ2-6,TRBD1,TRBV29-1,CSVGEWGQSSGANVLTF,TGCAGCGTTGGCGAATGGGGACAGTCCTCTGGGGCCAACGTCCTGACTTTC
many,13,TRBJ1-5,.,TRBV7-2,CASSPQLDQPQHF,TGTGCCAGCAGCCCACAGCTCGATCAGCCCCAGCATTTT
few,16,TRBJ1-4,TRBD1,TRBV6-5,CASSYSPGQPYEKLFF,TGTGCCAGCAGTTACTCACCGGGACAGCCCTATGAAAAACTGTTTTTT
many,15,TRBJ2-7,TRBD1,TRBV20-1,CSARRAGTGGEEQYF,TGCAGTGCTAGGAGGGCCGGGACAGGGGGCGAAGAGCAGTACTTC
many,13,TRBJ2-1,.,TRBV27,CASSQDWGAEQFF,TGTGCCAGCAGTCAGGACTGGGGGGCTGAGCAGTTCTTC
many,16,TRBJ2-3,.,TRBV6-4,CASSVTPLWGTDTQYF,TGTGCCAGCAGTGTAACTCCCCTCTGGGGCACAGATACGCAGTATTTT
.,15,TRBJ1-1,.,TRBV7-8,CASSLAFIGDTEAFF,TGTGCCAGCAGCTTAGCCTTTATAGGGGACACTGAAGCTTTCTTT
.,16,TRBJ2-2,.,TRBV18,CASSPAFLDNSGELFF,TGTGCCAGCTCACCGGCTTTTCTGGACAACTCCGGGGAGCTGTTTTTT
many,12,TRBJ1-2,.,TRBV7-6,CASSSAGSGYTF,TGTGCCAGCAGCTCAGCAGGGTCTGGCTACACCTTC
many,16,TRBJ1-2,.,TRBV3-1,CASSQAPVGPNYGYTF,TGTGCCAGCAGCCAAGCGCCAGTAGGCCCTAACTATGGCTACACCTTC
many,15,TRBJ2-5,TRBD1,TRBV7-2,CASSLATGSQETQYF,TGTGCCAGCAGCTTAGCGACAGGGTCACAAGAGACCCAGTACTTC
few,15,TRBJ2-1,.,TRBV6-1,CASHLGGPSDNEQFF,TGTGCCAGCCACCTTGGGGGCCCCTCCGACAATGAGCAGTTCTTC
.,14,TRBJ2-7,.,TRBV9,CASSRGLDSYEQYF,TGTGCCAGCAGTCGGGGACTCGACTCCTACGAGCAGTACTTC
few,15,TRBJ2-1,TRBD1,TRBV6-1,CASTPGQGRLDEQFF,TGTGCCAGCACCCCGGGACAGGGGCGGTTGGATGAGCAGTTCTTC
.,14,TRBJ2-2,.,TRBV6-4,CASSFGVEGGELFF,TGTGCCAGCAGTTTTGGAGTCGAGGGCGGGGAGCTGTTTTTT
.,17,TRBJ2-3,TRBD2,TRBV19,CASSRRTSGGRTDTQYF,TGTGCCAGTAGTCGCAGGACTAGCGGGGGTAGGACAGATACGCAGTATTTT
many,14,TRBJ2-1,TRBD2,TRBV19,CATSTSGVYNEQFF,TGTGCCACTTCGACTAGCGGGGTCTACAATGAGCAGTTCTTC
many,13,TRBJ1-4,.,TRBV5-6,CASSPWEEEKLFF,TGTGCCAGCAGCCCATGGGAGGAGGAAAAACTGTTTTTT
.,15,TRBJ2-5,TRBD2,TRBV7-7,CASSLAGGREETQYF,TGTGCTAGCAGCCTAGCGGGGGGGCGCGAAGAGACCCAGTACTTC
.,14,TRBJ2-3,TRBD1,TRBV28,CASIRTGFTDTQYF,TGTGCCAGCATAAGGACAGGATTCACAGATACGCAGTATTTT
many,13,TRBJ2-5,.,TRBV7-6,CASSLDQRQTQYF,TGTGCCAGCAGCTTAGACCAAAGACAGACCCAGTACTTC
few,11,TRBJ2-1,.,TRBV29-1,CSVRGVSEQFF,TGCAGCGTCAGAGGGGTAAGCGAGCAGTTCTTC
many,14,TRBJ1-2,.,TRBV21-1,CASIPTDKNYGYTF,TGTGCCAGCATTCCGACAGACAAGAACTATGGCTACACCTTC
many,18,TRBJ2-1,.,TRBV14,CASSPGIDFLSGYNEQFF,TGTGCCAGCAGCCCCGGTATAGACTTCTTATCGGGCTACAATGAGCAGTTCTTC
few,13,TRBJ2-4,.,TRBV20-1,CSVRREGKNIQYF,TGCAGTGTTCGACGGGAAGGCAAAAACATTCAGTACTTC
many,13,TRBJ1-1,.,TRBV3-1,CASSQDGVREAFF,TGTGCCAGCAGCCAAGATGGGGTTAGGGAAGCTTTCTTT
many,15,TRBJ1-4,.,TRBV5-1,CASSSDGATNEKLFF,TGCGCCAGCAGCTCCGACGGAGCAACTAATGAAAAACTGTTTTTT
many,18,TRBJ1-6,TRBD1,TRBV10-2,CASSRNRGQGSYNSPLHF,TGCGCCAGCAGTAGAAACAGGGGGCAGGGCTCCTATAATTCACCCCTCCACTTT
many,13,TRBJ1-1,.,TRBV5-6,CASSLGSRLEAFF,TGTGCCAGCAGCTTGGGAAGCCGGCTTGAAGCTTTCTTT
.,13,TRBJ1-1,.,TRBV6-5,CASSSPRGTEAFF,TGTGCCAGCAGTTCCCCGCGGGGTACTGAAGCTTTCTTT
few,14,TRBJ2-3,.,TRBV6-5,CASSLSGQPAPQYF,TGTGCCAGCAGCCTCTCGGGCCAGCCCGCTCCTCAGTATTTT
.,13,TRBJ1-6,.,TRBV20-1,CSASSRLNSPLHF,TGCAGTGCTAGTAGCCGATTAAATTCACCCCTCCACTTT
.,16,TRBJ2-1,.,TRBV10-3,CAISDYTLRSYNEQFF,TGTGCCATCAGTGATTACACCCTTCGCTCCTACAATGAGCAGTTCTTC
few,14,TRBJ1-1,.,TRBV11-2,CASSLGEWFTEAFF,TGTGCCAGCAGCTTAGGCGAATGGTTCACTGAAGCTTTCTTT
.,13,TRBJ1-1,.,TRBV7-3,CASSRYLGAEAFF,TGTGCCAGCAGCCGATACCTGGGGGCTGAAGCTTTCTTT
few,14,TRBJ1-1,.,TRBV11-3,CASSLEEQGTEAFF,TGTGCCAGCAGCTTAGAGGAACAGGGTACTGAAGCTTTCTTT
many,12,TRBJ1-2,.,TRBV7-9,CASSLNRGTYTF,TGTGCCAGCAGCTTAAACCGGGGCACATACACCTTC
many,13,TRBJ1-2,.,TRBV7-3,CASSPGDNYGYTF,TGTGCCAGCAGCCCAGGGGACAACTATGGCTACACCTTC
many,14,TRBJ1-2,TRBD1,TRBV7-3,CASSLQGQGDGYTF,TGTGCCAGCAGCTTACAGGGACAGGGCGATGGCTACACCTTC
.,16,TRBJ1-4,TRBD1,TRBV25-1,CASSQRTGGAYEKLFF,TGTGCCAGCAGTCAGCGGACAGGAGGGGCTTATGAAAAACTGTTTTTT
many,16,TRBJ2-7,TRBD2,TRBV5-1,CASSLAASGGTYEQYF,TGCGCCAGCAGCTTGGCGGCTAGCGGGGGAACGTACGAGCAGTACTTC
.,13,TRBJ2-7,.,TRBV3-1,CASSRPKGLEQYF,TGTGCCAGCAGCCGACCTAAGGGGCTCGAGCAGTACTTC
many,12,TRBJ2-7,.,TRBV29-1,CSAAHVSYEQYF,TGCAGCGCCGCACACGTCTCCTACGAGCAGTACTTC
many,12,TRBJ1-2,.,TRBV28,CASSLGLYGYTF,TGTGCCAGCAGTTTAGGACTGTATGGCTACACCTTC
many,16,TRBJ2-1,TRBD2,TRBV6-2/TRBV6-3,CASSYSARGAYNEQFF,TGTGCCAGCAGTTACTCTGCGCGGGGGGCCTACAATGAGCAGTTCTTC
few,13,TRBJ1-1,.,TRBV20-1,CSAITESDTEAFF,TGCAGTGCTATCACGGAGTCGGACACTGAAGCTTTCTTT
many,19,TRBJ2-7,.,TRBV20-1,CSARGRGKKRGADSYEQYF,TGCAGTGCTAGAGGGAGGGGGAAAAAAAGGGGCGCAGACTCCTACGAGCAGTACTTC
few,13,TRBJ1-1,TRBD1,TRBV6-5,CASSETGTGNAFF,TGTGCCAGCAGTGAGACCGGGACAGGGAATGCTTTCTTT
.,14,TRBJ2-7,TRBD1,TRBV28,CASSPGTGVYEQYF,TGTGCCAGCAGTCCCGGGACAGGGGTCTACGAGCAGTACTTC
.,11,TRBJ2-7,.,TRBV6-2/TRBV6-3,CASSGFYEQYF,TGTGCCAGCAGCGGATTCTACGAGCAGTACTTC
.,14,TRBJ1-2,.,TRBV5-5,CASSLPGSNYGYTF,TGTGCCAGCAGCCTCCCGGGCTCTAACTATGGCTACACCTTC
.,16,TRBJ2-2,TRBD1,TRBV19,CASSIPRGLNTGELFF,TGTGCCAGTAGTATCCCCAGGGGGCTTAACACCGGGGAGCTGTTTTTT